One and the same sample provided the 4 T cell receptor beta chains below, sequenced in a study of multiple sclerosis patients with progressive multifocal leukoencephalopathy. TCRdb's copy holds only in-frame clones and misses some; the assay was immunoSEQ multiplex PCR. The table lists fewer than 40,000 clones, approximately 90% of them singletons. The sample's time point: time of PML onset. The source material was PBMCs, sampled from a patient treated with natalizumab. Source of these receptors: a woman between 35 and 50 years old with progressive multifocal leukoencephalopathy.

The chain carries TRBV6-5 and TRBJ1-3; no firm D call. The CDR3 is 14 residues long. CDR1 is MNHEY, CDR2 SVGAGI, per germline. V lost 2 bases and J 0 bases, leaving 5 bases between the germline ends. The CDR3: CASSYGGSGNTIYF. The CDR3 nucleotides read TGTGCCAGCAGTTACGGAGGCTCTGGAAACACCATATATTTT.

This sequence joins TRBV29-1 and TRBJ2-5; 7 bases are shared with TRBD1. This CDR3 comprises 14 residues. Germline V gene sequence: CDR1 SQVTM, CDR2 ANQGSEA. V shed 5 bases and J 5 bases; nucleotides not matched to a gene: 11. The CDR3 sequence: CSVPGQAPSETQYF. The CDR3 nucleotides read TGCAGCGTTCCAGGACAGGCTCCCTCGGAGACCCAGTACTTC.

The chain joins TRBV19 to TRBJ2-2; TRBD1 is a possible D gene (6 bases). V dropped 6 bases and J dropped 2 bases, with 16 bases sitting between them. The CDR3 covers 16 residues. Germline CDR1 LNHDA, CDR2 SQIVND (reference sequence). In DNA, the CDR3 is TGTGCCAGTAGGACGGGTTGGGACAAAAACACCGGGGAGCTGTTTTTT. As protein: CASRTGWDKNTGELFF.

CDR3 in DNA: TGTGCCAGCAGCCAAGATCTACTCTCAGTAGCCAAAAACATTCAGTACTTC. Translating gives CASSQDLLSVAKNIQYF. V gene TRBV4-2 combines with J gene TRBJ2-4, with D hard to call. This CDR3 contains 17 residues. With 0 bases removed from V and 0 bases from J, the gap between germline ends came to 12 bases. Per the germline V gene, CDR1 is LGHNA and CDR2 is YNFKEQ.